The 2 T cell receptor beta chains below come from one sample, sequenced in a study of blood T cell repertoires in COVID-19. Libraries were prepared by immunoSEQ multiplex PCR; TCRdb keeps only in-frame clonotypes and omits some of them. The data hold approximately 200,000 clones, with under 85% observed a single time. Input material: PBMCs or T cells enriched from blood (not recorded which). These receptor sequences come from a man aged 55 to 69 who had recovered from COVID-19.

The V gene is TRBV5-1, the J gene TRBJ1-2; D is possibly TRBD1 (6 bases). Trimming pared 3 bases from V and 1 base from J, leaving 10 bases between. The CDR3 contains 14 residues. Germline CDR1 is SGHRS and CDR2 is YFSETQ. The CDR3 here is CASSSRTDNYGYTF. The CDR3 bases are TGCGCCAGCAGCTCCCGGACAGATAACTATGGCTACACCTTC.

This chain links TRBV2 with TRBJ1-3; a possible D gene is TRBD1 (6 bases). CDR3 length: 14 amino acids. The V and J ends lost 6 bases and 2 bases respectively, with 11 bases between them. CDR1 is SNHLY and CDR2 is FYNNEI in the germline V gene. CDR3 sequence (DNA): TGTGCCAGCAGCGTGGGGGACACTGGAAACACCATATATTTT. Its protein product is CASSVGDTGNTIYF.